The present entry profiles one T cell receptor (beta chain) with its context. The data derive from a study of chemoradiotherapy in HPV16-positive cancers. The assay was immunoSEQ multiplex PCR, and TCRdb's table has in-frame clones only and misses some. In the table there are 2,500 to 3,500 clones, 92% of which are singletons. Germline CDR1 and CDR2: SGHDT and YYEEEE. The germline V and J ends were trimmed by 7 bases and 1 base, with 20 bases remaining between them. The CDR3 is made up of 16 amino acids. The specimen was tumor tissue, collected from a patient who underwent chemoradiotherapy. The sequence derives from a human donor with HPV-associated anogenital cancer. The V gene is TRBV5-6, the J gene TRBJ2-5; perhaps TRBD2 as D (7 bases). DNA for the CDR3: TGTGCCAGCGAGGTTGACGGGGAGGGGGTCCAAGAGACCCAGTACTTC. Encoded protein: CASEVDGEGVQETQYF.